These 15 T cell receptor beta chains share one sample of origin, sequenced in a study of blood T cell repertoires in COVID-19. Some clones are missing from TCRdb's copy, which holds only in-frame ones; the method was immunoSEQ multiplex PCR. The sample holds approximately 100,000 clones; about 89% are singletons and the top ten take approximately 19%. The sample was peripheral blood. These receptor sequences come from a human donor with acute or convalescent COVID-19. The donor label of this sample is uncertain.

J is TRBJ2-1 and V is TRBV28, with 9 bases that match TRBD2. Germline CDR1 and CDR2: MDHEN and SYDVKM. The length of the CDR3 is 16 residues. V shed 6 bases and J 0 bases; nucleotides not matched to a gene: 6. For the CDR3, the DNA is TGTGCCAGCAGACGACGTAGCGGGGGCTCCTACAATGAGCAGTTCTTC. Translation gives CASRRRSGGSYNEQFF.

J is TRBJ1-3 and V is TRBV2; the D is unclear. V was pared by 8 bases and J by 3 bases, with 8 bases between. This CDR3 has 12 amino acids. Germline CDR1 and CDR2: SNHLY and FYNNEI. The CDR3 DNA reads TGTGCCAGCGGACTAGATGGAAACACCATATATTTT. It is translated as CASGLDGNTIYF. Filled out from reference TRBV2 and TRBJ1-3, the complete variable domain reads EPEVTQTPSHQVTQMGQEVILRCVPISNHLYFYWYRQILGQKVEFLVSFYNNEISEKSEIFDDQFSVERPDGSNFTLKIRSTKLEDSAMYFCASGLDGNTIYFGEGSWLTVV.

The rearrangement uses TRBV11-1 and TRBJ2-5, with D uncertain. Germline CDR1 and CDR2: SGHAT and FQDESV (reference sequence). The V end was cut by 3 bases, the J end by 4 bases, with 3 bases between. CDR3 length equals 11 residues. The CDR3 DNA follows: TGTGCCAGCAGCTTCCGAGAGACCCAGTACTTC. It encodes CASSFRETQYF.

This chain uses TRBV3-1 (or the pseudogene TRBV3-2) with TRBJ2-7; the D gene is possibly TRBD2 (5 bases). The germline CDR1 and CDR2 sequences are LGHDT and YNNKEL (reference sequence). This CDR3 is 12 amino acids long. V dropped 1 base and J dropped 4 bases, with 5 bases sitting between them. The DNA for the CDR3 is TGTGCCAGCAGCCAAGCGGGGTACGAGCAGTACTTC. It encodes CASSQAGYEQYF.

The chain has TRBV7-9 and TRBJ2-1, with 14 nucleotides matching TRBD2. CDR1 and CDR2 (germline): SEHNR, FQNEAQ (reference sequence). This CDR3 is built from 16 residues. V lost 5 bases and J lost 7; bases outside the gene matches: 7. The DNA for the CDR3 is TGTGCCAGCAGCCACAGGACTAGCGGGAGGAGGAATGAGCAGTTCTTC. Protein: CASSHRTSGRRNEQFF.

The J gene is TRBJ1-1, the V gene TRBV29-1; D call uncertain. The CDR3 loop spans 13 amino acids. The germline V gene encodes CDR1 SQVTM and CDR2 ANQGSEA. V gave up 2 bases and J gave up 1 base, with 8 bases separating them. CDR3 sequence reads: CSVESGRNTEAFF. DNA of the CDR3: TGCAGCGTTGAATCGGGGAGGAACACTGAAGCTTTCTTT.

This chain uses TRBV7-2 with TRBJ2-7; TRBD2 aligns across 7 bases. Germline loops: CDR1 SGHTA, CDR2 FQGNSA. The J segment lost 4 bases and the V segment lost 2 bases, leaving 5 bases of the junction unmatched. CDR3 length: 14 residues. The CDR3 nucleotides are TGTGCCAGCAGCTTATCTGGCGGGAGTTACGAGCAGTACTTC. This sequence encodes CASSLSGGSYEQYF.

This chain links TRBV6-1 with TRBJ1-6; 9 nucleotides agree with TRBD1. The germline V gene has CDR1 MNHNS and CDR2 SASEGT. CDR3 length: 19 residues. After removal of 4 bases from V and 9 bases from J, the junction contained 19 bases not matched to a gene. The CDR3 reads CASSGARDRVQLNSSPLHF. CDR3 nucleotide sequence: TGTGCCAGCAGTGGAGCCCGGGACAGGGTCCAGTTAAATTCTTCACCCCTCCACTTT.

The chain joins TRBV7-8 to TRBJ2-2; possibly TRBD1 for D (6 bases). The V gene's germline CDR1 is SGHVS and CDR2 FQNEAQ. Between the trimmed V and J ends, which lost 0 bases and 7 bases, there was a span of 15 bases. This CDR3 comprises 16 residues. The CDR3: CASSLAGTRKGGELFF. In nucleotides, the CDR3 is TGTGCCAGCAGCTTAGCTGGGACAAGAAAGGGCGGGGAGCTGTTTTTT.

The DNA for the CDR3 is TGTGCCAGCAGCTTTGTCGACAGGGAGAATGAAAAACTGTTTTTT. Translated: CASSFVDRENEKLFF. The V and J genes are TRBV5-5 and TRBJ1-4; TRBD1 matches at 7 bases. This CDR3 region has 15 residues. The ends lost 2 bases at V and 5 bases at J; junction bases unmatched: 6. The germline CDR1 and CDR2 sequences are SGHKS and YYEKEE (reference sequence).

The chain links TRBV3-1 (or the pseudogene TRBV3-2) to TRBJ2-1; a possible D gene is TRBD1 (5 bases). The CDR3 runs to 17 residues. Germline assignment: CDR1 LGHDT and CDR2 YNNKEL (reference sequence). V was clipped by 4 bases and J by 4 bases, with 20 bases between them. CDR3 region: CASSPITRVVRYNEQFF. The CDR3, as DNA: TGTGCCAGCAGCCCGATCACCAGGGTGGTAAGATACAATGAGCAGTTCTTC.

V gene TRBV10-3 combines with J gene TRBJ1-1, with TRBD1 matching 7 bases. From germline, CDR1 is ENHRY and CDR2 SYGVKD. The CDR3 sequence is 15 residues long. J was trimmed by 1 base and V by 4 bases; bases with no gene match: 6. In DNA form, the CDR3 reads TGTGCCATCAGTGCTCGACAGGGTCGGAACACTGAAGCTTTCTTT. Its protein product is CAISARQGRNTEAFF.

This clone was found a few times. This chain links TRBV29-1 with TRBJ1-5; TRBD1 is a possible D gene (6 bases). Trimming pared 4 bases from V and 3 bases from J, leaving 10 bases between. There are 13 residues in the CDR3. The germline CDR1 and CDR2 sequences are SQVTM and ANQGSEA. CDR3 DNA: TGCAGCGTTGGCCAGGGGATCAATCAGCCCCAGCATTTT. This encodes CSVGQGINQPQHF.

The CDR3 region is CSGAGTGGEKLFF. The DNA for the CDR3 is TGCAGCGGAGCCGGGACAGGGGGAGAAAAACTGTTTTTT. The chain links TRBV29-1 to TRBJ1-4; 11 nucleotides agree with TRBD1. CDR3 length: 13 residues. Looked up from germline, CDR1 is SQVTM and CDR2 is ANQGSEA. The junction had 6 bases not matched to a gene; V was cut back by 7 bases and J by 8 bases.

The chain recombines TRBV7-2 with TRBJ1-2; TRBD1 might be the D (6 bases). The germline V and J ends were trimmed by 2 bases and 6 bases, with 7 bases remaining between them. This CDR3 has 12 residues. Germline V gives CDR1 SGHTA, CDR2 FQGNSA. CDR3 region: CASSLYRDGYTF. The CDR3 DNA reads as TGTGCCAGCAGCTTATACAGGGATGGCTACACCTTC.